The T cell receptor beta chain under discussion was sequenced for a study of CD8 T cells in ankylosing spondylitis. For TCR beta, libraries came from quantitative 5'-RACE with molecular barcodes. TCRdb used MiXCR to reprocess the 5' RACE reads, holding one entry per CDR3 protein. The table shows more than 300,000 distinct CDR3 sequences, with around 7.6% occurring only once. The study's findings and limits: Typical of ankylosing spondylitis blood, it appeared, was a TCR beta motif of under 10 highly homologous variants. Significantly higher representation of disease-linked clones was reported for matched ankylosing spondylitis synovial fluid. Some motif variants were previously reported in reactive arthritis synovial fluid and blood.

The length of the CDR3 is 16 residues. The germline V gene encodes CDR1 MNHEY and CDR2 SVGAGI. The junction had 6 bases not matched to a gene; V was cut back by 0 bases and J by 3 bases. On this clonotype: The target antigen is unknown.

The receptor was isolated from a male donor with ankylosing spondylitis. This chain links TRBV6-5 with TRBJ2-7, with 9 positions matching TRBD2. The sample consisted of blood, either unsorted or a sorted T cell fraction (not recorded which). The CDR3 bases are TGTGCCAGCAGTTACTCGGCTAGCGGGGTATACTACGAGCAGTACTTC. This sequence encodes CASSYSASGVYYEQYF.